These 8 T cell receptor beta chains share one sample of origin, sequenced in a study of beta chain features in type 1 diabetes. These TCRs are of unknown antigen specificity. Broader study findings: Moderate yet significant TCRB CDR3 shortening was seen in Type 1 diabetes patients in all four CD4+ subsets.

The investigators reverse transcribed all of the isolated RNA, so they sequenced expressed TCRB transcripts. Sequenced by immunoSEQ multiplex PCR; TCRdb stores in-frame clones only, minus some. This sample has 200,000 to 300,000 clones, with about a fifth found just once. Sequenced material: naive CD4+ T cells from blood. The receptor set was obtained from a woman aged 40 to 55 with type 1 diabetes.

The V call is TRBV30, the J call TRBJ2-3; possibly TRBD2 for D (6 bases). V lost 4 bases, J lost 1 base, and 6 bases lay in between. Germline V gene sequence: CDR1 GTSNPN, CDR2 SVGIG (reference sequence). The CDR3 contains 12 residues. CDR3 residues: CAWTSGTDTQYF. In DNA, the CDR3 is TGTGCCTGGACTAGCGGCACAGATACGCAGTATTTT.

This clone turned up a few times. This chain uses TRBV25-1 with TRBJ2-6, with 10 bases lining up with TRBD1. V shed 6 bases and J 0 bases; nucleotides not matched to a gene: 5. The CDR3 is 17 residues long. Germline CDR1 reads MGHDK; CDR2 reads SYGVNS. The CDR3: CASSSGTGVSGANVLTF. The DNA for the CDR3 is TGTGCCAGCAGCTCGGGGACAGGGGTCTCTGGGGCCAACGTCCTGACTTTC.

The chain is built from TRBV27 and TRBJ2-7; D is perhaps TRBD2 (5 bases). Germline CDR1 MNHEY, CDR2 SMNVEV (reference sequence). Trimming removed 2 bases at V and 4 bases at J, with 6 bases between. The CDR3 is made up of 12 amino acids. The CDR3 loop reads CASSLEGYEQYF. CDR3 in DNA: TGTGCCAGCAGTTTAGAGGGTTACGAGCAGTACTTC.

The chain combines TRBV15 with TRBJ1-3; possibly TRBD1 for D (6 bases). Trimming cost V 4 bases and J 5 bases, with 15 bases left between them. This CDR3 has 15 residues. Germline values: CDR1 LNHNV, CDR2 YYDKDF (reference sequence). For the CDR3, the DNA is TGTGCCACCAGCAACTACAGGGAACTGAGAAACACCATATATTTT. It yields the protein CATSNYRELRNTIYF.

This clone was detected a few times. This chain links TRBV29-1 with TRBJ2-5; D is perhaps TRBD1 (5 bases). Germline loops: CDR1 SQVTM, CDR2 ANQGSEA. V was trimmed by 2 bases and J by 5 bases, leaving 12 bases between them. This CDR3 comprises 13 residues. The CDR3 here is CSVERQSKETQYF. CDR3 DNA: TGCAGCGTTGAAAGACAGTCCAAGGAGACCCAGTACTTC.

The CDR3 is CASSSGLAENTDTQYF. The DNA of the CDR3 is TGTGCCAGCAGCTCTGGACTAGCGGAGAACACAGATACGCAGTATTTT. The gene calls are TRBV7-8 and TRBJ2-3; 10 bases are a match to TRBD2. The germline CDR1 and CDR2 sequences are SGHVS and FQNEAQ. Trimming at V came to 4 bases and at J to 2 bases, leaving 6 bases not matched to a gene. This CDR3 region has 16 residues.

This clone was counted only a few times. This CDR3 is CASSVAGQSVGQFF. In DNA form, the CDR3 reads TGTGCCAGCAGCGTAGCAGGCCAGTCAGTGGGGCAGTTCTTC. V and J are TRBV9 and TRBJ2-1; D is unclear. Trimming pared 0 bases from V and 12 bases from J, leaving 16 bases between. Per the germline V gene, CDR1 is SGDLS and CDR2 is YYNGEE. There are 14 residues in the CDR3.

J is TRBJ2-5 and V is TRBV6-5; 10 bases are shared with TRBD1. Germline assignment: CDR1 MNHEY and CDR2 SVGAGI. V lost 5 bases to trimming and J lost 4 bases; unmatched junction nucleotides: 4. CDR3 length equals 14 residues. In DNA, the CDR3 is TGTGCCAGCAGTCCGAGGACAGGGGGAGAGACCCAGTACTTC. The encoded protein is CASSPRTGGETQYF.